The subject of this entry is one T cell receptor (beta chain). Its target is unknown. The CDR3 is 15 residues long. Germline CDR1 and CDR2: SGHDT and YYEEEE. Negative magnetic separation enriched total CD8+ T cells. These data come from a study of human CD8 memory T cell subsets. Findings of the study overall: Effector memory cells lacked the similarly high diversity that stem-like memory and precursor exhausted T cells had. Between stem-like memory and precursor exhausted T cell repertoires, overlap was minimal.

Making the TCR beta libraries relied on UMI-labeled 5' RACE. TCRdb reprocessed the 5' RACE reads, with one entry per CDR3 protein and no DNA. Here the sample table reports roughly 5,600 distinct CDR3 sequences. The chain links TRBV5-6 to TRBJ2-7; TCRdb's D call of TRBD2 is untestable without DNA. The receptor comes from a human donor in good health. The sequencing input was CD8+ effector memory T cells (TEM) sorted from PBMCs. Subset indicated: effector memory CD8 T cells, CCR7- CD45RO+ CD95+. CDR3 sequence: CASSFGPGGDYEQYF. Complete variable domain (other parts from reference TRBV5-6 and TRBJ2-7): DAGVTQSPTHLIKTRGQQVTLRCSPKSGHDTVSWYQQALGQGPQFIFQYYEEEERQRGNFPDRFSGHQFPNYSSELNVNALLLGDSALYLCASSFGPGGDYEQYFGPGTRLTVT.